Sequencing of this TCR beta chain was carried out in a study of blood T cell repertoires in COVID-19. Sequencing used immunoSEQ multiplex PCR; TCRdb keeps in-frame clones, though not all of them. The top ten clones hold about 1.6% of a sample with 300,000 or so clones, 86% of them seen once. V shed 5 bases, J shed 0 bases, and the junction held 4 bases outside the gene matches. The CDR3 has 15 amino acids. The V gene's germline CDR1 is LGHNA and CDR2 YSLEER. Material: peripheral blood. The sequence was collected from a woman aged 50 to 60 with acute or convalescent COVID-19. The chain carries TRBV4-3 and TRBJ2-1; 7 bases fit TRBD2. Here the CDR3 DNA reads TGCGCCAGCAGCTCAAGCGGGAACTCCTACAATGAGCAGTTCTTC. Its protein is CASSSSGNSYNEQFF.